This T cell receptor beta chain was found in a study of T cells in Graves' hyperthyroidism and ophthalmopathy. About the study: Initial diagnosis, before any treatment, was when peripheral blood was collected.

From approximately 9.3 ml of fresh peripheral blood, PBMCs were isolated. The CDR3 covers 14 residues. The germline CDR1 and CDR2 sequences are SGHRS and YFSETQ. The V and J ends lost 4 bases and 4 bases respectively, with 11 bases between them. Amplified TCR beta CDR3 regions derived from RNA transcripts. Using the HTBI primer set, a first-round RT-PCR was run on the TCR CDR3. Each CDR3 protein gets one entry after TCRdb re-called the multiplex PCR reads with MiXCR. The data show under 350,000 distinct CDR3 sequences, 21% seen once. The sequencing input was blood. The receptor was isolated from a woman between 45 and 60 years old with Graves' hyperthyroidism. The genes are TRBV5-1 and TRBJ2-2; D is uncertain. For the CDR3, the DNA is TGCGCCAGCAGCCGAATCGTAGGCACCGGGGAGCTGTTTTTT. Its protein is CASSRIVGTGELFF.